The clone carrying this TCR beta chain occurred a few times. Its target is unknown. The data were produced by immunoSEQ multiplex PCR, yet TCRdb's version contains in-frame clones alone and is incomplete. The sample records around 110,000 clones, 85% to 95% being singletons. The source of the sample is a study of T cell responses to AZD1222 COVID-19 vaccine. General study findings and limits: Two AZD1222 doses significantly raised spike-specific TCR breadth and depth over controls. Reports indicate that nearly half of spike-specific TCRs are directed at unmutated variant regions.

This CDR3 contains 11 residues. Germline CDR1 reads DFQATT; CDR2 reads SNEGSKA (reference sequence). Trimming stripped 3 bases from V and 1 base from J, with 3 bases between. The sequence came from an adult who received the AZD1222 COVID-19 vaccine. The sequencing used peripheral blood, collected 28 days after the second AZD1222 dose. The rearrangement uses TRBV20-1 and TRBJ1-1, with D hard to call. The CDR3: CSASRNTEAFF. For the CDR3, the DNA is TGCAGTGCTAGCAGGAACACTGAAGCTTTCTTT.